The text below deals with one T cell receptor (beta chain). What it binds is unknown. This sample stems from a study of T cell responses to AZD1222 COVID-19 vaccine. Regarding the study as a whole: At baseline, seropositivity was found in only six or seven AZD1222 recipients. Repertoire collection took place solely once the T cell response had peaked. There were mostly white British donors and more females than males, and clonal diversity was possibly underestimated. Among spike-specific TCRs, nearly half reportedly target unmutated variant regions.

TCRdb keeps only in-frame clones here, not all; method: immunoSEQ multiplex PCR. The profile shows about 120,000 clones, approximately 94% of them singletons. The CDR3 sequence is 15 residues long. The J segment lost 6 bases and the V segment lost 2 bases, leaving 10 bases of the junction unmatched. Germline values: CDR1 SGHKS, CDR2 YYEKEE (reference sequence). The sequence was collected from an adult who received the AZD1222 COVID-19 vaccine. V is TRBV5-5 and J is TRBJ2-7; 8 nucleotides agree with TRBD1. The specimen was peripheral blood, collected 28 days after the second AZD1222 dose. CDR3: CASSLVGQGGPEQYF. Written as DNA, the CDR3 is TGTGCCAGCAGCTTAGTTGGACAGGGAGGCCCCGAGCAGTACTTC.